The next 29 T cell receptor beta chains were all read from a single sample in a study of T cells in localized non-small cell lung cancer. Profiled with immunoSEQ multiplex PCR; TCRdb holds only in-frame clones, not every one. Among around 14,000 clones listed, roughly 80% were seen once. The sample was peripheral blood, taken before any cancer treatment. These receptors were collected from a female donor of 60 years or more with stage I squamous cell lung carcinoma.

J is TRBJ2-5 and V is TRBV7-9; possibly TRBD1 for D (6 bases). Germline CDR1 and CDR2: SEHNR and FQNEAQ (reference sequence). Deletions cut 5 bases from V and 0 bases from J, with 10 bases between. The CDR3 extends over 14 amino acids. CDR3 sequence: CASSPRDNQETQYF. CDR3 in DNA: TGTGCCAGCAGCCCCCGGGACAACCAAGAGACCCAGTACTTC.

This chain uses TRBV2 with TRBJ1-4; tentative D call: TRBD1 (5 bases). V lost 1 base to trimming and J lost 14 bases, with 11 bases between them. The germline V gene encodes CDR1 SNHLY and CDR2 FYNNEI. This CDR3 contains 12 residues. The CDR3 sequence: CASSEGSGSLFF. CDR3 nucleotides: TGTGCCAGCAGTGAAGGCTCAGGGAGCCTGTTTTTT.

CDR3: CASSPGPGETQYF. The CDR3 DNA follows: TGTGCCAGCTCACCGGGGCCGGGGGAGACCCAGTACTTC. The rearrangement uses TRBV18 and TRBJ2-5; D may match TRBD1 or TRBD2 (5 bases each). V lost 3 bases and J 5 bases, leaving 10 bases between the germline ends. CDR1 and CDR2 (germline): KGHSH, LQKENI. The CDR3 runs to 13 residues. The variable domain in full, completed from reference TRBV18 and TRBJ2-5, reads NAGVMQNPRHLVRRRGQEARLRCSPMKGHSHVYWYRQLPEEGLKFMVYLQKENIIDESGMPKERFSAEFPKEGPSILRIQQVVRGDSAAYFCASSPGPGETQYFGPGTRLLVL.

This rearrangement joins TRBV2 to TRBJ1-5; 8 positions agree with TRBD1. Germline assignment: CDR1 SNHLY and CDR2 FYNNEI. The V segment lost 3 bases and the J segment 3 bases; nucleotides outside the gene matches: 7. The CDR3 runs 16 residues. The CDR3 sequence is CASSDRRDRNNQPQHF. The CDR3 nucleotides are TGTGCCAGCAGTGACCGGAGGGACAGGAACAATCAGCCCCAGCATTTT.

V gene TRBV7-8 combines with J gene TRBJ2-1; D tentatively fits TRBD1 or TRBD2 (6 bases each). The ends were cut back, 2 bases at V and 4 bases at J, with 12 bases in the middle. Germline V CDR1 and CDR2: SGHVS, FQNEAQ. This CDR3 comprises 15 residues. CDR3 bases: TGTGCCAGCAGCTTAATCGGGGGCCGATACAATGAGCAGTTCTTC. Translating it yields CASSLIGGRYNEQFF.

There are a few counts of this clone. This chain uses TRBV10-1 with TRBJ2-7; D unresolved. V was shortened by 5 bases and J by 0 bases, with 8 bases between the two germline ends. CDR3 size: 13 residues. Germline values: CDR1 WNHNN, CDR2 SYGVQD (reference sequence). CDR3 DNA sequence: TGCGCCAGCAGTCTCGGGCCCTCCTACGAGCAGTACTTC. As protein: CASSLGPSYEQYF.

The chain links TRBV21-1 to TRBJ2-7; TRBD2, as called in the table, went unchecked against the DNA. TRBV21-1 is a known pseudogene. This CDR3 spans 17 amino acids. The CDR3 nucleotides read TGTGCCAGCAGCAAAGCATTCTTCAGCGGGGGAAGGTACGAGCAGTACTTC. Translating it yields CASSKAFFSGGRYEQYF.

The chain carries TRBV5-1 and TRBJ2-7; D unclear. Trimming removed 1 base from V and 1 base from J, with 3 bases in between. The CDR3 covers 12 residues. Germline CDR1 is SGHRS and CDR2 is YFSETQ. CDR3 sequence reads: CASSLPSYEQYF. CDR3 in DNA: TGCGCCAGCAGCTTGCCTTCCTACGAGCAGTACTTC.

V gene TRBV5-6 combines with J gene TRBJ1-5; D may be TRBD1 (6 bases). The V gene lost 0 bases and the J gene lost 1 base, with 11 bases spanning the gap. Germline V gene lookup returns CDR1 SGHDT and CDR2 YYEEEE. The CDR3 runs to 16 residues. Written as DNA, the CDR3 is TGTGCCAGCAGCTTGGCGTACAGGGAAAGCAATCAGCCCCAGCATTTT. Protein: CASSLAYRESNQPQHF.

The chain joins TRBV29-1 to TRBJ2-2; D is unclear. Trimming left V 4 bases short and J 7 bases short, with 4 bases between. The length of the CDR3 is 10 residues. Germline V gives CDR1 SQVTM, CDR2 ANQGSEA. CDR3 DNA: TGCAGCGTTGGTAGCGGGGAGCTGTTTTTT. It codes for CSVGSGELFF.

J is TRBJ1-1 and V is TRBV6-6, with D perhaps TRBD1 (6 bases). Germline V gene sequence: CDR1 MNHNY, CDR2 SVGAGI (reference sequence). V was cut by 5 bases and J by 5 bases, with 21 bases left in between. CDR3 length: 16 residues. The chain's CDR3 is CASSLGQSLRGTEAFF. The CDR3 DNA reads as TGTGCCAGCAGTCTCGGACAGAGCCTAAGGGGGACTGAAGCTTTCTTT.

V usage is TRBV2 and J usage is TRBJ1-6; 9 bases match TRBD1. CDR1 SNHLY and CDR2 FYNNEI come from the germline V gene. The CDR3 runs to 14 residues. The V segment lost 6 bases and the J segment 12 bases; nucleotides outside the gene matches: 9. The CDR3 region has the DNA TGTGCCAGCAGGCCGGGACAGGGCTTTTTACCCCTCCACTTT. It yields the protein CASRPGQGFLPLHF.

The chain uses TRBV2 and TRBJ2-1, with D perhaps being TRBD1 or TRBD2 (6 bases each). From germline, CDR1 is SNHLY and CDR2 FYNNEI. V lost 2 bases and J lost 3, with 14 bases in between. The CDR3 has 16 amino acids. The CDR3 spells CASSERRGGNYNEQFF. The CDR3 DNA follows: TGTGCCAGCAGTGAAAGGAGAGGGGGGAACTACAATGAGCAGTTCTTC.

The CDR3 sequence: CASSDTSGITDTQYF. The CDR3 DNA sequence: TGTGCCAGCAGTGATACTAGCGGGATCACAGATACGCAGTATTTT. The gene calls are TRBV2 and TRBJ2-3, with 10 positions matching TRBD2. Germline V CDR1 and CDR2: SNHLY, FYNNEI. The CDR3 loop spans 15 amino acids. V dropped 3 bases and J dropped 2; count of bases not matched to a gene: 2.

This clone was seen a handful of times. This sequence joins TRBV9 and TRBJ1-1; 9 nucleotides match TRBD1. CDR1 is SGDLS, CDR2 YYNGEE, per germline. CDR3 length: 14 amino acids. The V gene end was trimmed by 3 bases and the J gene end by 3 bases; junction bases not matched to a gene: 3. The CDR3, as DNA: TGTGCCAGCAGCGGACAGGGGGGGCACACTGAAGCTTTCTTT. Translation gives CASSGQGGHTEAFF.

This clone was observed a single time. The chain couples TRBV9 to TRBJ1-3; 7 bases align to TRBD1. Per the germline V gene, CDR1 is SGDLS and CDR2 is YYNGEE. The J segment lost 4 bases and the V segment lost 4 bases, leaving 14 bases of the junction unmatched. The CDR3 runs to 17 residues. The CDR3 reads CASSPNPGGSGGNTIYF. CDR3 DNA: TGTGCCAGCAGCCCGAATCCAGGGGGTTCGGGAGGAAACACCATATATTTT.

The genes are TRBV6-4 and TRBJ1-1; D unclear. V shed 5 bases and J shed 0 bases, with 7 bases lying between them. CDR1 is MRHNA and CDR2 is SNTAGT in the germline V gene. The CDR3 is 13 residues long. The DNA of the CDR3 is TGTGCCAGCAGTTTGAAACTGAACACTGAAGCTTTCTTT. As protein: CASSLKLNTEAFF.

The chain couples TRBV13 to TRBJ2-7; D is undetermined. Per germline, CDR1 PRHDT and CDR2 FYEKMQ (reference sequence). The CDR3 totals 15 residues. The V end lost 5 bases, the J end lost 3 bases, and 17 bases lay between the germline ends. Written as DNA, the CDR3 is TGTGCCAGCAGCCCCACCCCAACATCGATCTACGAGCAGTACTTC. Translated: CASSPTPTSIYEQYF.

This chain connects TRBV5-4 to TRBJ2-1, with D unresolved. CDR1 and CDR2 (germline): SGHNT, YYREEE (reference sequence). V was clipped by 3 bases and J by 7 bases, with 17 bases between them. The CDR3 is made up of 15 amino acids. The CDR3 sequence: CASSSPTGDTNEQFF. The CDR3 DNA reads TGTGCCAGCAGCTCCCCAACCGGCGACACAAATGAGCAGTTCTTC. The full variable domain, in which reference TRBV5-4 and TRBJ2-1 provide the parts outside the CDR3, is ETGVTQSPTHLIKTRGQQVTLRCSSQSGHNTVSWYQQALGQGPQFIFQYYREEENGRGNFPPRFSGLQFPNYSSELNVNALELDDSALYLCASSSPTGDTNEQFFGPGTRLTVL.

The chain links TRBV6-5 to TRBJ2-1, with unresolved D. The CDR3 has 15 residues. Trimming removed 7 bases from V and 0 bases from J, with 13 bases in between. CDR1 MNHEY and CDR2 SVGAGI come from the germline V gene. CDR3 sequence (DNA): TGTGCCAGCACCCTGGGCCCTAGCTCCTACAATGAGCAGTTCTTC. This translates into CASTLGPSSYNEQFF.

This clone was detected once. V is TRBV2 and J is TRBJ2-3, with 9 nucleotides matching TRBD2. The J segment lost 7 bases and the V segment lost 2 bases, leaving 7 bases of the junction unmatched. The germline gives CDR1 SNHLY, CDR2 FYNNEI. The CDR3 extends over 15 amino acids. CDR3 sequence: CASSEKAGGPYTQYF. CDR3 nucleotides: TGTGCCAGCAGTGAAAAGGCGGGGGGGCCTTATACGCAGTATTTT.

J is TRBJ1-5 and V is TRBV5-1, with D maybe TRBD1 (5 bases). Germline V gene lookup returns CDR1 SGHRS and CDR2 YFSETQ. The CDR3 consists of 13 residues. The V end was cut by 6 bases, the J end by 3 bases, with 10 bases between. This chain's CDR3 is CASIEGTNQPQHF. The CDR3, as DNA: TGCGCCAGCATCGAAGGGACCAATCAGCCCCAGCATTTT.

J is TRBJ2-3 and V is TRBV4-1; unclear D gene. The V end was cut by 1 base, the J end by 10 bases, with 9 bases between. The CDR3 consists of 12 residues. The V gene's germline CDR1 is MGHRA and CDR2 YSYEKL. In DNA form, the CDR3 reads TGCGCCAGCAGCCAAGTGGGGTCGGCGCAGTATTTT. It is translated as CASSQVGSAQYF.

Comments on this clone: Other DNA sequences in the same sample also yield this CDR3. This sequence joins TRBV5-4 and TRBJ1-4; a possible D gene is TRBD1 (5 bases). Trimming shortened V by 0 bases and J by 8 bases, and 11 bases separated the two germline ends. Germline-derived CDR1 and CDR2 are SGHNT and YYREEE (reference sequence). The CDR3 has 14 residues. The CDR3, as DNA: TGTGCCAGCAGCTTGGAATCAGGGAACGAAAAACTGTTTTTT. It translates to CASSLESGNEKLFF. Full variable domain (rest looked up from reference TRBV5-4 and TRBJ1-4): ETGVTQSPTHLIKTRGQQVTLRCSSQSGHNTVSWYQQALGQGPQFIFQYYREEENGRGNFPPRFSGLQFPNYSSELNVNALELDDSALYLCASSLESGNEKLFFGSGTQLSVL.

The rearrangement links TRBV29-1 to TRBJ2-6; TRBD2 is a possible D gene (6 bases). Germline values: CDR1 SQVTM, CDR2 ANQGSEA. V shed 7 bases and J shed 1 base, with 14 bases lying between them. This CDR3 is built from 15 residues. CDR3 loop: CSAGGERSGANVLTF. The CDR3 DNA sequence: TGCAGCGCCGGAGGGGAGAGGTCTGGGGCCAACGTCCTGACTTTC.

This chain connects TRBV2 to TRBJ1-6, with a possible D match to TRBD1 (5 bases). The length of the CDR3 is 14 residues. V was pared by 8 bases and J by 6 bases, with 14 bases between. Per germline, CDR1 SNHLY and CDR2 FYNNEI. CDR3 DNA: TGTGCCAGCGGGGGGGGAGTTGCTAATTCACCCCTCCACTTT. Translating gives CASGGGVANSPLHF.

The CDR3 DNA follows: TGTGCCAGCAGAACTATAGCGGGCACCAGATTTACGCAGTATTTT. Translation: CASRTIAGTRFTQYF. The chain employs TRBV27 and TRBJ2-3, with 7 bases identical to TRBD2. V was clipped by 6 bases and J by 8 bases; unmatched bases: 14. CDR1 and CDR2 (germline): MNHEY, SMNVEV (reference sequence). CDR3 length equals 15 residues.

The chain carries TRBV7-8 and TRBJ1-3; a weak D match, TRBD1 (6 bases). CDR3 size: 14 residues. The germline V and J ends were trimmed by 5 bases and 4 bases, with 12 bases remaining between them. The V gene's germline CDR1 is SGHVS and CDR2 FQNEAQ. This CDR3 is CASSLGGLGNTIYF. Here the CDR3 DNA reads TGTGCCAGCAGCCTCGGGGGGCTCGGAAACACCATATATTTT.

The rearrangement uses TRBV5-1 and TRBJ2-1, with a possible D match to TRBD1 (6 bases). Germline values: CDR1 SGHRS, CDR2 YFSETQ. V shed 0 bases and J shed 7 bases, with 17 bases lying between them. This CDR3 comprises 16 residues. The CDR3 region has the DNA TGCGCCAGCAGCTTGGGGGACACCCGTTTAAGGAATGAGCAGTTCTTC. Residues: CASSLGDTRLRNEQFF.